A selection of T cell receptor beta chains follows, all from one sample in a study of T-cell reconstitution after alpha-beta-depleted transplantation in children. MiXCR, applied by TCRdb to the PCR reads, yields one record per CDR3 protein. Of about 980,000 distinct CDR3 sequences detected, about 30% appear once; the ten largest clones hold over 25%. Sequencing used PBMCs, mostly from graft donor cells, obtained 360 days after TCRalphabeta/CD19-depleted stem cell transplant. The receptors come from a boy under two years old who had a stem cell transplant for SCID, so the T cells may come from the graft donor. Each CDR3 is given with its conserved first and last residue. The D gene is left open where the match is weak. Expanded clones get a size class; other rows say once, few or many, or leave the size out.

J | D | V | size | DNA | CDR3
TRBJ2-2 | - | TRBV5-1 | - | TGCGCCAGCAGCTCGAAGGTGACTCCCTTTTCAAACACCGGGGAGCTGTTTTTT | CASSSKVTPFSNTGELFF
TRBJ1-2 | TRBD1 | TRBV29-1 | - | TGCAGCGTCGGGACAGGGGGCAAGTATGGCTACACCTTC | CSVGTGGKYGYTF
TRBJ2-7 | - | TRBV7-6 | few | TGTGCCAGCAGCTCGGACAGCCACGAGCAGTACTTC | CASSSDSHEQYF
TRBJ2-3 | - | TRBV20-1 | - | TGCAGTGCCGTAAACGGGGGAGATACGCAGTATTTT | CSAVNGGDTQYF
TRBJ1-2 | - | TRBV9 | few | TGTGCCAGCAGCCCCCTAGGCGACCGGAACTATGGCTACACCTTC | CASSPLGDRNYGYTF
TRBJ2-6 | - | TRBV20-1 | few | TGCAGTGCTAGAGATAGGGGGGCCGGTGGCTCTGGGGCCAACGTCCTGACTTTC | CSARDRGAGGSGANVLTF
TRBJ2-7 | - | TRBV7-9 | - | TGTGCCAGCAGCTCGCTGGGGGTCTCCTACGAGCAGTACTTC | CASSSLGVSYEQYF
TRBJ2-2 | TRBD1 | TRBV4-2 | few | TGTGCCAGCAGCGCCCGGGACAGGCAAGTTACCGGGGAGCTGTTTTTT | CASSARDRQVTGELFF
TRBJ2-3 | TRBD1 | TRBV2 | few | TGTGCCAGCAGTCCTAAACAGGGGGCGGTAGATACGCAGTATTTT | CASSPKQGAVDTQYF
TRBJ1-1 | - | TRBV5-5 | - | TGTGCCAGCAGTTCACCGGGACATAAGAAAGCTTTCTTT | CASSSPGHKKAFF
TRBJ2-7 | TRBD2 | TRBV9 | - | TGTGCCAGCAGCGTAGGGGGTAGCGGGGGCCTCTACGAGCAGTACTTC | CASSVGGSGGLYEQYF
TRBJ1-1 | TRBD1 | TRBV6-5 | - | TGTGCCAGCAGTTACACAGGGGCCGGGATCACTGAAGCTTTCTTT | CASSYTGAGITEAFF
TRBJ2-2 | - | TRBV14 | - | TGTGCCAGCAGCCAAAACGGCGCCGGGGCCACGAACACCGGGGAGCTGTTTTTT | CASSQNGAGATNTGELFF
TRBJ2-6 | TRBD1 | TRBV20-1 | few | TGCAGTGCTAGACGGGACAGCACCTCTGGGGCCAACGTCCTGACTTTC | CSARRDSTSGANVLTF
TRBJ1-5 | - | TRBV6-5 | few | TGTGCCAGCAGTTATTCGAGGGTCAATCAGCCCCAGCATTTT | CASSYSRVNQPQHF
TRBJ2-3 | - | TRBV11-2 | - | TGTGCCAGCAGCATCGCTCGGGGCTGGGCAGATACGCAGTATTTT | CASSIARGWADTQYF
TRBJ2-1 | TRBD2 | TRBV5-6 | - | TGTGCCAGCAGCTTGTTGCCGAGCGGGGTCGATGAGCAGTTCTTC | CASSLLPSGVDEQFF
TRBJ1-6 | TRBD1 | TRBV2 | few | TGTGCCAGCAGTGATATGTACGGGACAGGGAAATCACCCCTCCACTTT | CASSDMYGTGKSPLHF
TRBJ2-5 | - | TRBV9 | few | TGTGCCAGCAGCGAGGCGAATCAAGAGACCCAGTACTTC | CASSEANQETQYF
TRBJ2-1 | - | TRBV7-2 | - | TGTGCCAGCAGCTTAGCTGGGGAAGAGCAGTTCTTC | CASSLAGEEQFF
TRBJ2-1 | TRBD2 | TRBV20-1 | - | TGCAGATCCGGGACTAGCGGGTACAATGAGCAGTTCTTC | CRSGTSGYNEQFF
TRBJ2-3 | - | TRBV7-8 | few | TGTGCCAGCAGCACCCGTAGAGGGATGTTCCAGGGCACAGATACGCAGTATTTT | CASSTRRGMFQGTDTQYF
TRBJ2-2 | - | TRBV5-4 | - | TGTGCCAGCAGGGCCGGGGGTCTTAACACCGGGGAGCTGTTTTTT | CASRAGGLNTGELFF
TRBJ2-5 | TRBD2 | TRBV10-3 | - | TGTGCCACTTGCGGGACTAGCGGCCAAGAGACCCAGTACTTC | CATCGTSGQETQYF
TRBJ1-3 | TRBD1 | TRBV15 | - | TGTGCCACCAGCAGAGGAAGGGGGCCTGGAAACACCATATATTTT | CATSRGRGPGNTIYF
TRBJ1-5 | - | TRBV20-1 | - | TGCAGTGCTAGCCTACTTTTGACAGGTCAGGAGCCCCAGCATTTT | CSASLLLTGQEPQHF
TRBJ2-4 | - | TRBV24-1 | - | TGTGCCACCAGTGATTCGCCCTCGGGGCTCGGAGCCAAAAACATTCAGTACTTC | CATSDSPSGLGAKNIQYF
TRBJ2-7 | TRBD1 | TRBV12-3/TRBV12-4 | - | TGTGCCAGCAGTTCTACAGGGGGCCGGGTGTTGCACGAGCAGTACTTC | CASSSTGGRVLHEQYF